A single sample is the source of the 14 T cell receptor beta chains below, sequenced in a study of control samples from healthy donors and cancer patients. Libraries were prepared by immunoSEQ multiplex PCR; TCRdb keeps only in-frame clonotypes and omits some of them. The sample consists of around 150,000 clones, roughly 95% of them appearing once. The sample taken for sequencing was blood. Every receptor here comes from a woman in her twenties or thirties in good health.

Points on this clone: At one end, the junction sequence differs from germline, possibly due to a read error. The V gene is TRBV6-5, the J gene TRBJ1-1; D is uncertain. There are 16 residues in the CDR3. Germline V gives CDR1 MNHEY, CDR2 SVGAGI. CDR3 protein: CASSLTLSSRHPEAFF. The DNA of the CDR3 is TGTGCCAGCAGTTTGACCCTAAGTAGCCGCCACCCTGAGGCTTTCTTT.

The chain recombines TRBV30 with TRBJ1-2, with a possible D match to TRBD1 (5 bases). Per the germline V gene, CDR1 is GTSNPN and CDR2 is SVGIG (reference sequence). V shed 8 bases and J shed 8 bases, with 18 bases lying between them. This CDR3 comprises 12 residues. The CDR3 here is CARDGTVGGYTF. The CDR3 coding sequence is TGTGCCCGGGACGGGACGGTCGGCGGCTACACCTTC.

This chain links TRBV7-9 with TRBJ2-6; 11 nucleotides line up with TRBD1. V shed 4 bases, J shed 0 bases, and the junction held 5 bases outside the gene matches. The germline V gene has CDR1 SEHNR and CDR2 FQNEAQ (reference sequence). The CDR3 runs 18 residues. The CDR3 nucleotides read TGTGCCAGCAGCTCAGTGGGGACAGGGGGCTCTGGGGCCAACGTCCTGACTTTC. This gives the protein CASSSVGTGGSGANVLTF.

The chain combines TRBV9 with TRBJ1-6; D is unclear. The CDR3 length is 14 residues. Germline V CDR1 and CDR2: SGDLS, YYNGEE. Trimming pared 4 bases from V and 7 bases from J, leaving 12 bases between. The CDR3 region has the DNA TGTGCCAGCAGCCTTCAGTCCCAGAATTCACCCCTCCACTTT. It translates to CASSLQSQNSPLHF.

The gene calls are TRBV6-4 and TRBJ1-3, with 8 bases matching TRBD1. Germline-derived CDR1 and CDR2 are MRHNA and SNTAGT. The CDR3 sequence is 15 residues long. The V segment lost 4 bases and the J segment 2 bases; nucleotides outside the gene matches: 4. The CDR3 sequence: CASSGQGRAGNTIYF. CDR3 bases: TGTGCCAGCAGTGGACAGGGGCGGGCTGGAAACACCATATATTTT.

This chain connects TRBV19 to TRBJ1-2; D not certain. V lost 10 bases and J lost 5, with 17 bases in between. The germline CDR1 and CDR2 sequences are LNHDA and SQIVND (reference sequence). The CDR3 loop spans 13 amino acids. The CDR3 DNA sequence: TGTGCCACGACTAGGCGTCTACCTTATGGCTACACCTTC. It codes for CATTRRLPYGYTF. The variable domain in full, completed from reference TRBV19 and TRBJ1-2, reads DGGITQSPKYLFRKEGQNVTLSCEQNLNHDAMYWYRQDPGQGLRLIYYSQIVNDFQKGDIAEGYSVSREKKESFPLTVTSAQKNPTAFYLCATTRRLPYGYTFGSGTRLTVV.

CDR3 in amino acids: CASDTGTLDYEQYF. For the CDR3, the DNA is TGTGCCAGCGATACCGGGACACTCGACTACGAGCAGTACTTC. This sequence joins TRBV2 and TRBJ2-7; possibly TRBD1 for D (6 bases). Trimming removed 8 bases from V and 3 bases from J, with 17 bases in between. The CDR3 runs to 14 residues. Germline V CDR1 and CDR2: SNHLY, FYNNEI.

The rearrangement joins TRBV5-1 to TRBJ1-5, with D perhaps TRBD1 (6 bases). The V gene lost 0 bases and the J gene lost 7 bases, with 11 bases spanning the gap. The CDR3 contains 14 residues. In germline, CDR1 is SGHRS, CDR2 YFSETQ. CDR3 coding DNA: TGCGCCAGCAGCTTGGCGGCAGGGGTCCAGCCCCAGCATTTT. This gives the protein CASSLAAGVQPQHF.

CDR3 sequence reads: CASSRGQGENTEAFF. The DNA for the CDR3 is TGTGCCAGCAGCCGAGGACAGGGGGAGAACACTGAAGCTTTCTTT. V and J are TRBV7-9 and TRBJ1-1; TRBD1 aligns across 10 bases. The CDR3 has 15 residues. Per the germline V gene, CDR1 is SEHNR and CDR2 is FQNEAQ (reference sequence). The V segment lost 5 bases and the J segment 1 base; nucleotides outside the gene matches: 4.

Concerning this clone: The junction departs from germline at one end; a sequencing error may be responsible. The CDR3 is CASSPRPTGSGPADF. Here the CDR3 DNA reads TGTGCCAGCAGCCCCCGACCGACAGGGTCAGGCCCAGCGGACTTC. J is TRBJ2-7 and V is TRBV3-1 (or the pseudogene TRBV3-2), with 7 bases matching TRBD1. Germline CDR1 is LGHDT and CDR2 is YNNKEL (reference sequence). The CDR3 is 15 amino acids.

This clone was recorded once. The J gene is TRBJ2-7, the V gene TRBV5-1; the D gene is possibly TRBD2 (5 bases). CDR1 and CDR2 from the germline V gene are SGHRS and YFSETQ. This CDR3 has 13 amino acids. The V end was cut by 1 base, the J end by 6 bases, with 11 bases between. The CDR3 DNA is TGCGCCAGCAGCTTGTCACTAGGCGTCGAGCAGTACTTC. Translation gives CASSLSLGVEQYF.

This chain joins TRBV28 and TRBJ1-5; 7 positions match TRBD1. V trimming: 5 bases; J trimming: 4 bases; junction bases outside the gene matches: 11. This CDR3 comprises 16 residues. Germline V gene sequence: CDR1 MDHEN, CDR2 SYDVKM. CDR3 sequence: CASSPVEGARNQPQHF. CDR3 nucleotides: TGTGCCAGCAGTCCCGTGGAGGGGGCGAGGAATCAGCCCCAGCATTTT.

This clone has a single count. The V call is TRBV25-1, the J call TRBJ1-6, with unresolved D. CDR1 is MGHDK and CDR2 is SYGVNS in the germline V gene. V lost 7 bases and J lost 4, with 11 bases in between. The CDR3 is 14 amino acids. In DNA, the CDR3 is TGTGCCAGCAAGGAGGGCAGTTATAATTCACCCCTCCACTTT. Protein product: CASKEGSYNSPLHF.

The chain employs TRBV27 and TRBJ2-7; possibly TRBD1 for D (6 bases). Germline V gene lookup returns CDR1 MNHEY and CDR2 SMNVEV (reference sequence). V dropped 3 bases and J dropped 1 base, with 13 bases sitting between them. The CDR3 spans 15 residues. The CDR3 is CASSFGRGWSYEQYF. The CDR3 DNA follows: TGTGCCAGCAGTTTCGGCAGGGGTTGGTCCTACGAGCAGTACTTC.